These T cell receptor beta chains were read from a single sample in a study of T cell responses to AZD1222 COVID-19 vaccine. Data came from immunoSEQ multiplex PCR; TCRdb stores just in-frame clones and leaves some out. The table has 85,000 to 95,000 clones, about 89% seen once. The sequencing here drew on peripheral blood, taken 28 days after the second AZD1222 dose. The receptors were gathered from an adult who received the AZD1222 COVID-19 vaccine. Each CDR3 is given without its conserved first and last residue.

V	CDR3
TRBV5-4	ASSLKLGSEKLF
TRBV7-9	ATQTGVGYTDTQY
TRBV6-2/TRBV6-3	ASSPPRLAGGKNEQF
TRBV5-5	ASSSFGQGKNTEAF
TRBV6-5	ATQQGARDYGYT
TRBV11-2	ASSLWDGRSAF
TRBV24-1	ATSGPQPNTEAF
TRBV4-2	ASSQAGWESGTEAF
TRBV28	ASRLRGVNEAF
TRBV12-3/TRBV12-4	ASSSGLRGYT
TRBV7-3	ASSLERGGYQETQY
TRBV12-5	ASGLTIQETQY
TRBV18	ASSPPDRVTEAF
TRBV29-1	SVIVRVGDDTGELF
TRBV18	ASSPQQEDTQY
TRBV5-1	ASSLDLAGLH
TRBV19	ASSTPGGLKAF
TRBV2	ASNANEKLF
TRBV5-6	ASSLVGSNEYGYT
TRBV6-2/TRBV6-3	ASSWGQGAVYEQY
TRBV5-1	ATRGLGRERPGELF
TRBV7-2	ASSYGRVETQY
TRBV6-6	ASILTGDYGYT
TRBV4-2	ASSQDLFSSTDTQY
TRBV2	ASSAGPSGEQF
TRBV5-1	ASSLGGHSGNTIY
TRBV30	AWSVGTSNSPLH
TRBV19	AIDGTERKANYGYT
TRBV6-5	ASTLLQPYGYT
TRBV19	ASSARTGGRGEQY
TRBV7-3	ASSLNGQVGQPQH
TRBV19	ASSEAGTYGYT
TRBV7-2	ASSNSGGGSEQF
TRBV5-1	ASSYGSYSYNEQF
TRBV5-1	ASSLAGGYQETQY
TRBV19	ASSIHRSGANVLT
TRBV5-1	ASSRQGTLNEKLF
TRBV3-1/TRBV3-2	ASSLGASNEQF
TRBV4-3	ASSQDGHRQETDTQY
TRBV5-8	ASSFNRMGATNEKLF
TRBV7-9	ASSLRALGTEAF
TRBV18	ASSPREGPQDTQY
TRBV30	AWSGDIYNSPLH
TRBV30	AWRAGTGNEKLF
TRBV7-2	ASSLRQTNQPQH
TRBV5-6	ASSLAGTNEKLF
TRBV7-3	ASSSGQSSGNTIY
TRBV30	AESGEPNTEAF
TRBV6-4	ASSDQQGAEAF
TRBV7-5	ARSLSLAGGQHGELF
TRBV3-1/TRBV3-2	ASSQGYGIQY
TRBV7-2	ASSLSPSILGVAF
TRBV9	ASSVTQRGYTGELF
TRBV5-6	ASSFRSFSYNSPLH
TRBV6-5	ASRTGDQPQH
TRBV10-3	AISGGTLFRYEQY
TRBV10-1	ASSDHRAGNTEAF